This is a list of T cell receptor beta chains from one sample in a study of lymphopenia after photon versus proton radiotherapy. Libraries were prepared by immunoSEQ multiplex PCR; TCRdb keeps only in-frame clonotypes and omits some of them. The table records some 55,000 clones, over 70% of them present only once. The sample here was peripheral blood, taken from a patient treated with photon-based radiotherapy. Source of these receptors: a man aged 45-60 years with gastric cancer. The CDR3 runs from the conserved cysteine through the conserved F or W. Each record gives: J gene, clone size, V gene, D gene, CDR3 protein, CDR3 DNA. D genes are given only for firm matches. Rows give clone size only sometimes, using once, few, many, or a class for an expanded clone.

j_gene: TRBJ2-1; abundance: .; v_gene: TRBV10-3; d_gene: TRBD2; CDR3aa: CAIRREAGDNREQFF; CDR3nt: TGTGCCATTCGTCGGGAAGCGGGAGATAACCGTGAGCAGTTCTTC
j_gene: TRBJ1-5; abundance: once; v_gene: TRBV19; d_gene: .; CDR3aa: CASSIDPGARQPQHF; CDR3nt: TGTGCCAGTAGTATAGATCCAGGGGCCAGGCAGCCCCAGCATTTT
j_gene: TRBJ2-1; abundance: .; v_gene: TRBV4-1; d_gene: TRBD2; CDR3aa: CASSPTIAGGIYNEQFF; CDR3nt: TGCGCCAGCAGCCCAACTATAGCGGGAGGCATCTACAATGAGCAGTTCTTC
j_gene: TRBJ1-2; abundance: .; v_gene: TRBV30; d_gene: .; CDR3aa: CAWSSGQGGGYTF; CDR3nt: TGTGCCTGGAGTTCCGGGCAGGGAGGCGGCTACACCTTC
j_gene: TRBJ2-3; abundance: .; v_gene: TRBV18; d_gene: .; CDR3aa: CASSPPNTAFSTDTQYF; CDR3nt: TGTGCCAGCTCACCACCGAATACAGCCTTTAGCACAGATACGCAGTATTTT
j_gene: TRBJ1-4; abundance: once; v_gene: TRBV9; d_gene: .; CDR3aa: CASSRLGEKLFF; CDR3nt: TGTGCCAGCAGTCGACTGGGGGAAAAACTGTTTTTT
j_gene: TRBJ1-3; abundance: .; v_gene: TRBV25-1; d_gene: .; CDR3aa: CASSPHNPGNTIYF; CDR3nt: TGTGCCAGCAGTCCTCATAATCCAGGAAACACCATATATTTT
j_gene: TRBJ1-4; abundance: .; v_gene: TRBV10-3; d_gene: TRBD1; CDR3aa: CAISGTGKEAEKLFF; CDR3nt: TGTGCCATCAGTGGGACAGGGAAAGAAGCAGAAAAACTGTTTTTT
j_gene: TRBJ2-4; abundance: .; v_gene: TRBV4-1; d_gene: .; CDR3aa: CASSQVGAKNIQYF; CDR3nt: TGCGCCAGCAGCCAAGTCGGAGCCAAAAACATTCAGTACTTC
j_gene: TRBJ1-2; abundance: once; v_gene: TRBV11-2; d_gene: .; CDR3aa: CASSPDWRQGSYGYTF; CDR3nt: TGTGCCAGCAGCCCCGATTGGAGGCAGGGCTCATATGGCTACACCTTC
j_gene: TRBJ2-7; abundance: .; v_gene: TRBV19; d_gene: .; CDR3aa: CASSPQMDSPRNEQYF; CDR3nt: TGTGCCAGTAGTCCCCAAATGGATTCCCCGAGGAACGAGCAGTACTTC
j_gene: TRBJ2-1; abundance: .; v_gene: TRBV21-1; d_gene: .; CDR3aa: CASSKGASGGYNEQFF; CDR3nt: TGTGCCAGCAGCAAAGGGGCTAGCGGGGGCTACAATGAGCAGTTCTTC
j_gene: TRBJ1-1; abundance: few; v_gene: TRBV4-1; d_gene: .; CDR3aa: CASSQELYGGNTEAFF; CDR3nt: TGCGCCAGCAGCCAAGAGCTCTACGGAGGAAACACTGAAGCTTTCTTT
j_gene: TRBJ2-6; abundance: .; v_gene: TRBV28; d_gene: TRBD2; CDR3aa: CASSSTSGLSGANVLTF; CDR3nt: TGTGCCAGCAGCTCGACTAGCGGCTTATCTGGGGCCAACGTCCTGACTTTC
j_gene: TRBJ1-2; abundance: .; v_gene: TRBV19; d_gene: TRBD1; CDR3aa: CASSLLQGASGYTF; CDR3nt: TGTGCCAGTAGTCTCTTGCAGGGGGCCTCTGGCTACACCTTC
j_gene: TRBJ2-7; abundance: .; v_gene: TRBV6-5; d_gene: TRBD1; CDR3aa: CASRPGQGGAYEQYF; CDR3nt: TGTGCCAGCAGACCCGGACAGGGTGGGGCCTACGAGCAGTACTTC
j_gene: TRBJ1-5; abundance: once; v_gene: TRBV5-8; d_gene: TRBD1; CDR3aa: CASVYRGLSNQPQHF; CDR3nt: TGTGCCAGCGTCTACAGGGGGCTGAGCAATCAGCCCCAGCATTTT
j_gene: TRBJ2-7; abundance: .; v_gene: TRBV7-3; d_gene: .; CDR3aa: CASSVDRSSYEQYF; CDR3nt: TGTGCCAGCAGCGTCGACAGGAGCTCCTACGAGCAGTACTTC
j_gene: TRBJ1-1; abundance: once; v_gene: TRBV10-2; d_gene: .; CDR3aa: CASSELNFEAFF; CDR3nt: TGCGCCAGCAGTGAGCTGAATTTTGAAGCTTTCTTT
j_gene: TRBJ2-2; abundance: .; v_gene: TRBV10-3; d_gene: .; CDR3aa: CAIRPGHLGTGELFF; CDR3nt: TGTGCCATCAGACCGGGACATCTGGGAACCGGGGAGCTGTTTTTT
j_gene: TRBJ2-2; abundance: .; v_gene: TRBV10-1; d_gene: .; CDR3aa: CASNPTTETGELFF; CDR3nt: TGCGCCAGCAACCCGACTACGGAGACCGGGGAGCTGTTTTTT
j_gene: TRBJ1-1; abundance: .; v_gene: TRBV6-5; d_gene: .; CDR3aa: CASRTGNTEAFF; CDR3nt: TGTGCCAGCAGGACAGGGAACACTGAAGCTTTCTTT
j_gene: TRBJ2-1; abundance: .; v_gene: TRBV5-1; d_gene: TRBD2; CDR3aa: CASSQGLAGGNEQFF; CDR3nt: TGCGCCAGCAGCCAGGGACTAGCGGGAGGGAATGAGCAGTTCTTC
j_gene: TRBJ2-1; abundance: .; v_gene: TRBV18; d_gene: .; CDR3aa: CASSAQDEGEQFF; CDR3nt: TGTGCCAGCTCAGCACAGGATGAGGGTGAGCAGTTCTTC
j_gene: TRBJ2-3; abundance: .; v_gene: TRBV5-4; d_gene: .; CDR3aa: CASSLRSDTQYF; CDR3nt: TGTGCCAGCAGCCTTCGGTCGGATACGCAGTATTTT
j_gene: TRBJ2-7; abundance: .; v_gene: TRBV29-1; d_gene: .; CDR3aa: CSVEDLRGLALYEQYF; CDR3nt: TGCAGCGTTGAAGATCTTCGGGGCCTAGCTCTCTACGAGCAGTACTTC
j_gene: TRBJ2-7; abundance: .; v_gene: TRBV11-2; d_gene: TRBD1; CDR3aa: CASSAYRGRSSYEQYF; CDR3nt: TGTGCCAGCAGCGCATACAGGGGGCGATCTTCCTACGAGCAGTACTTC
j_gene: TRBJ2-1; abundance: .; v_gene: TRBV7-6; d_gene: .; CDR3aa: CASSLPGLPVGEQFF; CDR3nt: TGTGCCAGCAGCTTACCGGGACTCCCCGTCGGGGAGCAGTTCTTC
j_gene: TRBJ1-4; abundance: .; v_gene: TRBV18; d_gene: TRBD1; CDR3aa: CASSPGQGGEKLFF; CDR3nt: TGTGCCAGCTCACCGGGACAGGGGGGAGAAAAACTGTTTTTT